This T cell receptor beta chain emerged from a study of shared clonotypes between healthy human individuals. For the study at large: CD4 naive cells filled three plates per donor, CD4 memory three, CD8 naive two and CD8 memory one.

Study conclusions and caveats: Rarefaction analysis demonstrated incomplete sorted-subset sequencing notwithstanding large depth.

Source study methods: Sequence data from immunoSEQ were junction-only and lacked quality scores; consequently, filtering differed. Clones were sequenced by immunoSEQ multiplex PCR, and TCRdb holds only the in-frame ones, with some missing. V and J calls and clone size follow that table, whereas D and trimming were derived from the DNA. The sample shows fewer than 3 million clones, 85% to 95% of them seen only once. The CDR3 runs to 13 residues. The ends were cut back, 4 bases at V and 8 bases at J, with 12 bases in the middle. The V gene's germline CDR1 is KGHSH and CDR2 LQKENI. About this clone: Its matching antigen is unknown.

Each of the donors was a healthy adult who was HIV-negative and had not had a recent acute infection or vaccination. The chain has TRBV18 and TRBJ1-5; the D gene is possibly TRBD1 (5 bases). Sequencing was carried out using naive CD4+ T cells from PBMCs. Specified subset: CD45RA+ positively selected. This sequence was found in a man younger than 35 in good health. Some clones in this sample may be carry-over from other donors' samples. DNA for the CDR3: TGTGCCAGCTCACGAACAGGAGTCGAGCCCCAGCATTTT. Its protein is CASSRTGVEPQHF.